This T cell receptor beta chain was identified during a study of control samples from healthy donors and cancer patients. Here immunoSEQ multiplex PCR was the method, and the copy in TCRdb shows in-frame clones only, minus some. The table includes roughly 30,000 clones, nearly 90% detected once. CDR3 size: 14 residues. The ends were cut back, 5 bases at V and 1 base at J, with 11 bases in the middle. Germline values: CDR1 LNHDA, CDR2 SQIVND (reference sequence). The sequence was obtained from a female donor with melanoma. The gene calls are TRBV19 and TRBJ1-1; D may be TRBD1 (6 bases). The sample was formalin-fixed, paraffin-embedded tissue. CDR3 nucleotide sequence: TGTGCCAGTAGTGTTGGACAGCCGAACACTGAAGCTTTCTTT. As protein: CASSVGQPNTEAFF.